This TCR beta chain was captured in a study of cytomegalovirus exposure and HLA in healthy donors. PCR involved 60 Vbeta and 13 Jbeta primers. Profiled with immunoSEQ multiplex PCR; TCRdb holds only in-frame clones, not every one. The sample records 150,000 to 200,000 clones, about 88% being singletons. The CDR3 totals 15 residues. V lost 0 bases to trimming and J lost 6 bases; unmatched junction nucleotides: 4. Germline-derived CDR1 and CDR2 are MGHRA and YSYEKL. V gene TRBV4-1 combines with J gene TRBJ1-5, with 8 bases lining up with TRBD1. This TCR was sampled from a man aged 18 to 30 in good health and CMV-seropositive. Sequenced sample: PBMCs. The CDR3 reads CASSQDSQGGQPQHF. In nucleotides, the CDR3 is TGCGCCAGCAGCCAAGATTCACAGGGGGGTCAGCCCCAGCATTTT.